A single sample is the source of the 14 T cell receptor beta chains below, sequenced in a study of T cell repertoires in cytomegalovirus infection. Via MiXCR, TCRdb re-called the reads, giving one row per CDR3 protein. The sample consists of approximately 290,000 distinct CDR3 sequences, about a quarter of them appearing once. The sequenced sample was PBMCs. The receptors were gathered from a human donor in good health (CMV status not recorded). Some clones in this sample may be carry-over from other donors' samples.

V usage is TRBV6-5 and J usage is TRBJ1-6; 8 nucleotides match TRBD1. V was clipped by 4 bases and J by 8 bases; unmatched bases: 7. The CDR3 is 15 residues long. Germline assignment: CDR1 MNHEY and CDR2 SVGAGI. The CDR3 sequence is CASSSRTGRHSPLHF. Written as DNA, the CDR3 is TGTGCCAGCAGTTCGAGGACAGGGAGGCATTCACCCCTCCACTTT.

This clonotype has a handful of counts. This chain links TRBV10-3 with TRBJ2-3; TRBD2 matches 13 bases. The junction had 3 bases not matched to a gene; V was cut back by 11 bases and J by 1 base. Germline CDR1 ENHRY, CDR2 SYGVKD. This CDR3 contains 14 residues. The CDR3 here is CASGTSGGTDTQYF. CDR3 DNA: TGTGCCTCCGGGACTAGCGGGGGCACAGATACGCAGTATTTT.

The genes are TRBV12-3 or TRBV12-4 and TRBJ2-3, with D possibly TRBD2 on 5 matching bases. V lost 5 bases and J lost 3, with 15 bases in between. This CDR3 region has 15 residues. CDR3 DNA sequence: TGTGCCAGCAGTCTGGACTCCGCTACAACAGATACGCAGTATTTT. This codes for CASSLDSATTDTQYF.

The CDR3 spells CASSYQKDRGDRGEQFF. The CDR3 DNA reads as TGTGCCAGCAGTTACCAAAAGGACAGGGGGGATCGCGGTGAGCAGTTCTTC. The chain joins TRBV6-2 or TRBV6-3 to TRBJ2-1, with 10 bases identical to TRBD1. J was trimmed by 9 bases and V by 2 bases; bases with no gene match: 13. The germline CDR1 and CDR2 sequences are MNHEY and SVGEGT. CDR3 length equals 17 residues.

This chain uses TRBV3-1 with TRBJ1-2, with 9 bases matching TRBD1. CDR1 is LGHDT, CDR2 YNNKEL, per germline (reference sequence). The CDR3 has 20 amino acids. V was clipped by 4 bases and J by 4 bases; unmatched bases: 22. CDR3 sequence reads: CASSLQSGIGQGSPLYGYTF. The CDR3 region has the DNA TGTGCCAGCAGCCTACAATCTGGGATCGGACAGGGGTCCCCCCTCTATGGCTACACCTTC.

This clonotype was seen repeatedly, ten times or more. V usage is TRBV27 and J usage is TRBJ1-5, with no clear D. Trimming left V 1 base short and J 7 bases short, with 11 bases between. This CDR3 is 14 amino acids long. Germline CDR1 reads MNHEY; CDR2 reads SMNVEV (reference sequence). DNA for the CDR3: TGTGCCAGCAGTTTATTCGTGGGGAAGCAGCCCCAGCATTTT. Translating gives CASSLFVGKQPQHF.

This clonotype was seen many times. The CDR3 bases are TGTGCCAGCAGTTTAACCGGGGGACAGCCCCAGCATTTT. Protein product: CASSLTGGQPQHF. The chain is built from TRBV11-2 and TRBJ1-5; a weak D match, TRBD1 (5 bases). In germline, CDR1 is SGHAT, CDR2 FQNNGV. The CDR3 has 13 amino acids. The germline V and J ends were trimmed by 6 bases and 7 bases, with 13 bases remaining between them.

The table lists this clonotype with a few counts. V usage is TRBV28 and J usage is TRBJ2-5; tentatively, D is TRBD1 (5 bases). The CDR3 contains 14 residues. The V gene lost 1 base and the J gene lost 0 bases, with 6 bases spanning the gap. CDR1 MDHEN and CDR2 SYDVKM come from the germline V gene. CDR3 sequence: CASSLSRDQETQYF. CDR3 coding DNA: TGTGCCAGCAGTTTATCCAGGGACCAAGAGACCCAGTACTTC.

In its sample, this clonotype was seen many times. The gene calls are TRBV19 and TRBJ2-1, with 7 bases identical to TRBD1. The CDR3 covers 15 residues. Unmatched junction bases numbered 8, after V lost 5 bases and J lost 4 bases. Germline lookup yields CDR1 LNHDA and CDR2 SQIVND (reference sequence). CDR3 nucleotides: TGTGCCAGTAGTCCCGACAGGGCAGCTTACAATGAGCAGTTCTTC. As protein: CASSPDRAAYNEQFF.

The J gene is TRBJ1-1, the V gene TRBV28, with D maybe TRBD1 (5 bases). Trimming removed 7 bases from V and 10 bases from J, with 13 bases in between. The CDR3 contains 11 residues. Per the germline V gene, CDR1 is MDHEN and CDR2 is SYDVKM. The CDR3: CASKFSGLAFF. CDR3 nucleotides: TGTGCCAGCAAATTTTCAGGGCTAGCTTTCTTT.

This chain connects TRBV5-1 to TRBJ2-1; TRBD2 matches 10 bases. The CDR3 covers 15 residues. V shed 4 bases, J shed 5 bases, and the junction held 6 bases outside the gene matches. Germline V CDR1 and CDR2: SGHRS, YFSETQ. CDR3 in amino acids: CASSRGLADDNEQFF. For the CDR3, the DNA is TGCGCCAGCAGCCGTGGACTAGCGGACGACAATGAGCAGTTCTTC.

This clonotype was detected ten times or more. The chain links TRBV7-8 to TRBJ2-7, with D perhaps given as TRBD1 or TRBD2 (5 bases each). Germline-derived CDR1 and CDR2 are SGHVS and FQNEAQ. The CDR3 is 14 amino acids. The V gene lost 5 bases and the J gene lost 2 bases, with 13 bases spanning the gap. The chain's CDR3 is CASSHGDGTYEQYF. The CDR3 DNA reads as TGTGCCAGCAGCCATGGGGACGGAACCTACGAGCAGTACTTC. Filled out from reference TRBV7-8 and TRBJ2-7, the complete variable domain reads GAGVSQSPRYKVAKRGQDVALRCDPISGHVSLFWYQQALGQGPEFLTYFQNEAQLDKSGLPSDRFFAERPEGSVSTLKIQRTQQEDSAVYLCASSHGDGTYEQYFGPGTRLTVT.

This clonotype was counted a few times. The J gene is TRBJ1-2, the V gene TRBV7-2; D is ambiguous. The V gene's germline CDR1 is SGHTA and CDR2 FQGNSA. The CDR3 has 15 amino acids. The V end was cut by 6 bases, the J end by 6 bases, with 20 bases between. The CDR3 reads CASRLSSLRPDGYTF. For the CDR3, the DNA is TGTGCCAGCAGACTTTCATCCCTACGGCCGGATGGCTACACCTTC.

This clonotype has a count of ten or more. The chain employs TRBV7-2 and TRBJ2-3, with TRBD2 identical over 8 bases. The trim removed 8 bases at V and 4 bases at J, leaving 8 bases unmatched. Germline CDR1 SGHTA, CDR2 FQGNSA. The CDR3 extends over 14 amino acids. This chain's CDR3 is CASRSGSRADTQYF. In nucleotides, the CDR3 is TGTGCCAGCCGGAGCGGGAGTCGAGCAGATACGCAGTATTTT.